This paragraph covers one T cell receptor (beta chain) sequence. This clone's antigen is unknown. Per-base qualities were not stored, and no clone one base away is much larger. The sample is drawn from a study of blood T cells in healthy people across ages (dated by TCRdb to about 2015). Background for the entire study: In model experiments, template switching captured about one uniquely barcoded TCR beta cDNA molecule for every two T cells. Age-related changes in TCR beta repertoire diversity were measured in the study by deep sequencing normalized with unique cDNA molecular identifiers. Donors were grouped into four age groups: young (average 16 years), middle-aged (39), aged (around 62) and long-lived (around 82). The study analyzed two additional independent replicas of 1 million unique cDNA reads from the same blood draw for two donors, one aged 18 to 29 and one aged 80 or older. The investigation overall reported the following: Estimates of total diversity based on one million sequenced T cells were considered lower bounds and underestimates. Bulk unsorted PBMC profiling prevented conclusive comparison of naive and antigen-experienced compartments. Because donor CMV infection status was unknown, age-related changes in expanded clonotypes were potentially confounded. Compared with the aged group, the long-lived group had more naive CD4+ T cells, fewer expanded clones and increased TCR diversity, a pattern suggesting age selection. The percentage of naive T cells measured by flow cytometry correlated strongly with observed TCR beta diversity. Observed TCR beta diversity per million T cells fell roughly linearly with age, and a significant reduction was already apparent by age around 39.

The library was generated by 5' RACE. Sequencing instrument: Illumina HiSeq 2500. A second roughly 7 to 11 cycle PCR used a sample-barcoded 5' primer and a J-beta primer mix. A unique molecular identifier was introduced onto each TCR beta cDNA molecule by a template-switch 5' adaptor carrying 12 random nucleotides. At least 2.5 million CDR3-containing paired-end reads were obtained from each sample. First-strand cDNA was synthesized from all RNA with the Mint cDNA synthesis kit, primed by a TRBC-specific oligonucleotide. Following uracil-DNA glycosylase treatment, a first 18-cycle PCR with universal primers M1SS and BC2_uni_R was performed on all cDNA. The authors' analysis ran thus. For normalization, 1 million high-quality reads were randomly selected from each sample, with every read carrying a distinct molecular identifier. Instead of being binned into consensus sequences, reads with shared molecular identifiers were discarded. MiTCR, run with a Q25 quality threshold and the strictest error-elimination algorithm, handled CDR3 identification, clonotype clustering and error correction. Lower-bound total TCR beta diversity was estimated with a nonparametric unseen species model using Euler transformation. The public reads were run again by TCRdb, first through fastp at Q25 and then through MiXCR, and only productive beta chains were kept. Duplicate CDR3 protein sequences are folded into a single record with the most common DNA and genes. These V and J calls rely on TCRdb rather than the paper's analysis. The table for this sample lists approximately 900,000 distinct CDR3 sequences; approximately 32% of them were counted only once. More than 8.5% of the sample comes from the top ten.

The donors were around 39 Caucasian individuals from Russia, aged roughly 6 to 100 years, who were systemically healthy. Ten milliliters of peripheral blood were drawn from each donor into EDTA-treated Vacutainer tubes. PBMCs were isolated by Ficoll-Paque density-gradient centrifugation, with at least 6.5 million obtained per sample. Trizol reagent was used to extract total RNA from PBMCs, with at least 5.5 micrograms per sample. Naive CD45RAhigh/CD27high T cell percentages were measured by flow cytometry on a PBMC aliquot from every donor. The CDR3 has 14 amino acids, counting the end cysteine and phenylalanine. Only CDR3 DNA is held: 42 bases, read in frame from base 1. CDR1 and CDR2 were assigned from the germline V gene (reference sequence) as WNHNN and SYGVQD. This sample also appeared in a second study, on T cells of mothers and their children. The second study's authors report: The donors were nine systemically healthy Caucasian individuals, made up of three mothers and their six children. cDNA synthesis used all of the extracted RNA, with about 1.5 ug of RNA in each 15 ul reaction. In the second PCR, the M1S primer introduced both the sample barcodes and 2-4 random nucleotides. More than 8 million TCR beta CDR3 reads were obtained from each mother, and about 3 million reads were obtained from each child. Thymic selection similarly shapes TCR recombination output in related and unrelated pairs, with minor effect from inherited differences. Normalized repertoire overlap was always found to be slightly, but never significantly, higher in related mother-child pairs than in unrelated mother-child pairs. No persistent microchimeric T cell clones were detected, at a sensitivity of roughly 100 clones per million clonotypes. To look for features that set related mother-child pairs apart from unrelated individuals, the researchers ran deep NGS to compare the TCR beta repertoires of mothers and children. Mothers averaged about 37 +/- 4 years of age and children averaged around 11 +/- 4 years. After adapter ligation with NEBNext reagents, the libraries were sequenced on Illumina HiSeq 2000 with 100+100 nt paired-end reads. To avoid cross-contamination, the mother libraries and the child libraries were prepared a month apart and sequenced in separate runs. For each donor, between about 450,000 and 2,300,000 distinct TCR beta clonotypes were identified. Naive TCR beta clonotypes were estimated from low-frequency clonotypes matched to each donor's FACS-determined naive share, without sorting.

The sequence links TRBV10-1 to TRBJ2-7; the D region possibly corresponds to TRBD1 (5 bases align). The DNA end lines up better with TRBJ2-5; the J call may be wrong. The TCR comes from a woman aged 40 to 49 in good health. The sequenced sample consisted of blood. CDR3 loop: CASSDSPAGETQYF. In nucleotides, the sequence is TGCGCCAGCAGTGATAGCCCAGCAGGGGAGACCCAGTACTTC.